Below, 32 T cell receptor beta chains from the same sample are listed, as sequenced in a study of T cells in Graves' hyperthyroidism and ophthalmopathy. It was RNA transcripts that yielded the amplified TCR beta CDR3 regions. The HTBI primer set served for first-round RT-PCR of the TCR CDR3. Via MiXCR, TCRdb re-called the multiplex PCR reads, giving one row per CDR3 protein. The sample has 610,000 or so distinct CDR3 sequences, around 42% seen once. Sequences were obtained from peripheral blood or thyroid tissue (not recorded which). The receptors stem from a woman under 30 with Graves' hyperthyroidism.

This chain connects TRBV20-1 to TRBJ1-6, with TRBD1 identical over 10 bases. Unmatched junction bases numbered 13, after V lost 5 bases and J lost 9 bases. The germline V gene has CDR1 DFQATT and CDR2 SNEGSKA (reference sequence). The CDR3 is made up of 16 amino acids. The CDR3, as DNA: TGCAGTGCTCGACAGGGAGGGACAGGGGCTAGTTCACCCCTCCACTTT. Its protein is CSARQGGTGASSPLHF.

The table lists this clonotype with many counts. J is TRBJ2-7 and V is TRBV10-1; the match to TRBD2 covers 8 bases. This CDR3 is 12 amino acids long. J lost 2 bases, V lost 8 bases, and 2 bases had no gene match. Per the germline V gene, CDR1 is WNHNN and CDR2 is SYGVQD (reference sequence). As DNA, the CDR3 is TGCGCCAGCGGACTAGCCCCCTACGAGCAGTACTTC. Translated, it gives CASGLAPYEQYF.

J is TRBJ2-5 and V is TRBV29-1; D not certain. CDR3 length: 13 residues. The germline CDR1 and CDR2 sequences are SQVTM and ANQGSEA. Trimming shortened V by 8 bases and J by 3 bases, and 16 bases separated the two germline ends. For the CDR3, the DNA is TGCAGCAGCGCCTGGTCCTCCGAAGAGACCCAGTACTTC. This gives the protein CSSAWSSEETQYF.

This rearrangement joins TRBV20-1 to TRBJ2-1; D gene unclear. The J call may be in error: the DNA end matches TRBJ2-7 better. The length of the CDR3 is 14 residues. The germline V gene encodes CDR1 DFQATT and CDR2 SNEGSKA (reference sequence). CDR3 in amino acids: CSARPGSSYNEQYF. The CDR3, as DNA: TGCAGTGCTAGACCCGGCAGCTCCTACAATGAGCAGTACTTC.

Notes on this clonotype: One end of the junction does not line up with germline, which may come from a read error. V usage is TRBV15 and J usage is TRBJ2-6; TRBD1 agrees at 7 bases. Germline assignment: CDR1 LNHNV and CDR2 YYDKDF (reference sequence). The CDR3 spans 16 residues. CDR3 loop: CATSKTGYQGVNVLTF. The DNA for the CDR3 is TGTGCCACCAGCAAAACGGGCTATCAGGGGGTCAACGTCCTGACTTTC. Supplemented by reference TRBV15 and TRBJ2-6, the full variable domain reads DAMVIQNPRYQVTQFGKPVTLSCSQTLNHNVMYWYQQKSSQAPKLLFHYYDKDFNNEADTPDNFQSRRPNTSFCFLDIRSPGLGDTAMYLCATSKTGYQGVNVLTFGAGSRLTVL.

The V gene is TRBV29-1, the J gene TRBJ1-6; 7 bases agree with TRBD1. The CDR3 contains 14 residues. CDR1 SQVTM and CDR2 ANQGSEA come from the germline V gene. J lost 6 bases, V lost 4 bases, and 6 bases had no gene match. The CDR3 DNA reads as TGCAGCGTTGGCTATGACAGGGTTAATTCACCCCTCCACTTT. It codes for CSVGYDRVNSPLHF.

The chain links TRBV20-1 to TRBJ1-6; no clear D. V dropped 2 bases and J dropped 0 bases, with 20 bases sitting between them. This CDR3 contains 19 residues. The germline gives CDR1 DFQATT, CDR2 SNEGSKA (reference sequence). For the CDR3, the DNA is TGCAGTGCTAGACTAGCGGGAGGGCTCTCAACCTCCTATAATTCACCCCTCCACTTT. The encoded protein is CSARLAGGLSTSYNSPLHF.

As DNA, the CDR3 is TGTGCCAGCAGCTTATGGTGGGGCGATAGCTACACCTTC. Protein sequence: CASSLWWGDSYTF. The chain joins TRBV11-2 to TRBJ1-2; possible D gene TRBD1, 5 bases. Trimming shortened V by 2 bases and J by 9 bases, and 13 bases separated the two germline ends. Germline assignment: CDR1 SGHAT and CDR2 FQNNGV. This CDR3 has 13 amino acids. Looking up the rest from reference TRBV11-2 and TRBJ1-2 gives the full variable domain: EAGVAQSPRYKIIEKRQSVAFWCNPISGHATLYWYQQILGQGPKLLIQFQNNGVVDDSQLPKDRFSAERLKGVDSTLKIQPAKLEDSAVYLCASSLWWGDSYTFGSGTRLTVV.

V and J are TRBV20-1 and TRBJ2-7; 7 bases are a match to TRBD1. The CDR3 runs to 12 residues. Germline V gene lookup returns CDR1 DFQATT and CDR2 SNEGSKA (reference sequence). V dropped 6 bases and J dropped 3; count of bases not matched to a gene: 5. The CDR3 here is CSARDSVYEQYF. Written as DNA, the CDR3 is TGCAGTGCGAGGGACAGCGTCTACGAGCAGTACTTC.

This clonotype was counted at least ten times. J is TRBJ2-7 and V is TRBV25-1; D unresolved. Germline-derived CDR1 and CDR2 are MGHDK and SYGVNS. V dropped 3 bases and J dropped 3 bases, with 18 bases sitting between them. CDR3 length: 16 residues. The DNA for the CDR3 is TGTGCCAGCAGTGACTCGCTGTACTCCTACGACTACGAGCAGTACTTC. It encodes CASSDSLYSYDYEQYF.

This clonotype was detected many times. The chain has TRBV5-1 and TRBJ1-1; D possibly corresponds to TRBD1 (6 bases). Germline CDR1 SGHRS, CDR2 YFSETQ. The V end lost 3 bases, the J end lost 3 bases, and 9 bases lay between the germline ends. The CDR3 sequence is 13 residues long. The DNA for the CDR3 is TGCGCCAGCAGCTGGACAGCGGACACTGAAGCTTTCTTT. Its translation: CASSWTADTEAFF.

The gene calls are TRBV12-3 or TRBV12-4 and TRBJ1-1, with a weak D call TRBD1 (5 bases). The CDR3 is 15 amino acids. V was trimmed by 4 bases and J by 2 bases, leaving 14 bases between them. In DNA form, the CDR3 reads TGTGCCAGCAGTTCTCCCGGGGGGATCAACACTGAAGCTTTCTTT. Translation: CASSSPGGINTEAFF.

This chain connects TRBV10-3 to TRBJ2-1; 7 bases fit TRBD2. Germline assignment: CDR1 ENHRY and CDR2 SYGVKD. J was trimmed by 3 bases and V by 2 bases; bases with no gene match: 7. This CDR3 contains 16 residues. The CDR3 DNA sequence: TGTGCCATCAGTGAGGAGCGGGGCTTTCTCTACAATGAGCAGTTCTTC. Amino acids: CAISEERGFLYNEQFF.

The chain carries TRBV9 and TRBJ1-2, with 8 bases matching TRBD1. The germline gives CDR1 SGDLS, CDR2 YYNGEE. The length of the CDR3 is 15 residues. Losses at the gene ends were 3 bases for V and 1 base for J; bases not matched to a gene: 5. Here the CDR3 DNA reads TGTGCCAGCAGCGGAGACAGGGGTAATAACTATGGCTACACCTTC. Its protein product is CASSGDRGNNYGYTF.

This clonotype occurred once. Given the absence of the conserved phenylalanine or tryptophan at the CDR3 end, a read error is likely. It is unclear where the CDR3 begins or ends on the DNA, so no DNA is shown, and the CDR3 is as TCRdb lists it. CDR3 sequence: CASSDRNT. The rearrangement joins TRBV6-6 to TRBJ1-3. Including both end residues, the CDR3 is 8 amino acids long. Per germline, CDR1 MNHNY and CDR2 SVGAGI (reference sequence).

This clonotype was detected ten times or more. This chain links TRBV9 with TRBJ2-1; 7 bases map to TRBD2. The CDR3 is 20 residues long. CDR1 and CDR2 (germline): SGDLS, YYNGEE. V was clipped by 3 bases and J by 1 base; unmatched bases: 19. The CDR3 nucleotides are TGTGCCAGCAGCGCAAGACTAGCCGAGGTCCGACGGTCTTCCTACAATGAGCAGTTCTTC. Translated: CASSARLAEVRRSSYNEQFF.

Many counts were recorded for this clonotype. This sequence joins TRBV20-1 and TRBJ2-7; a weak D match, TRBD1 (6 bases). CDR1 and CDR2 from the germline V gene are DFQATT and SNEGSKA (reference sequence). Trimming pared 0 bases from V and 4 bases from J, leaving 16 bases between. CDR3 length: 15 amino acids. CDR3 in amino acids: CSARDKDRLPYEQYF. The CDR3, as DNA: TGCAGTGCTAGAGATAAAGACAGGTTGCCGTACGAGCAGTACTTC.

There are a few counts of this clonotype. A read error is possible here, since a much larger clone lies one base away. This chain connects TRBV19 to TRBJ2-1, with D possibly being TRBD1 or TRBD2 (5 bases each). The closer fit of TRBJ2-7 to the DNA end suggests the J call may be wrong. Germline-derived CDR1 and CDR2 are LNHDA and SQIVND (reference sequence). This CDR3 region has 15 residues. The CDR3 region has the DNA TGTGCCAGTAGTAGAGCCGGGACCCTAAACTACGAGCAGTACTTC. Protein: CASSRAGTLNYEQYF.

This clonotype was picked up a small number of times. The chain is built from TRBV19 and TRBJ1-5, with TRBD1 identical over 10 bases. The germline V gene has CDR1 LNHDA and CDR2 SQIVND (reference sequence). V shed 2 bases, J shed 5 bases, and the junction held 6 bases outside the gene matches. The length of the CDR3 is 16 residues. The CDR3 spells CASSIFGQGVDQPQHF. For the CDR3, the DNA is TGTGCCAGTAGTATATTTGGACAGGGGGTGGATCAGCCCCAGCATTTT. Full variable domain (missing parts from reference TRBV19 and TRBJ1-5): DGGITQSPKYLFRKEGQNVTLSCEQNLNHDAMYWYRQDPGQGLRLIYYSQIVNDFQKGDIAEGYSVSREKKESFPLTVTSAQKNPTAFYLCASSIFGQGVDQPQHFGDGTRLSIL.

Note on this clonotype: As the CDR3 is not closed by the conserved phenylalanine or tryptophan, this likely results from a read error. This chain links TRBV18 with TRBJ2-7; D ambiguous. The germline V gene encodes CDR1 KGHSH and CDR2 LQKENI. This CDR3 region has 13 residues. The V and J ends lost 2 bases and 1 base respectively, with 6 bases between them. Here the CDR3 reads CASSPGTSYEQYL. The CDR3, as DNA: TGTGCCAGCTCACCAGGCACTTCCTACGAGCAGTACCTC.

As to this clonotype: Relative to the germline gene, one junction end is altered; a read error may explain this. The V gene is TRBV6-1, the J gene TRBJ2-7; TRBD1 matches at 7 bases. This CDR3 is 13 amino acids long. Germline V gives CDR1 MNHNS, CDR2 SASEGT. The CDR3 bases are TGTGCCATCAGTGGGACAGAGACCTACGAGCAGTACTTC. Its translation is CAISGTETYEQYF.

CDR3 loop: CASARQGETQYF. Here the CDR3 DNA reads TGTGCCAGCGCTAGACAGGGAGAGACCCAGTACTTC. The V gene is TRBV7-9, the J gene TRBJ2-5; 7 positions match TRBD1. This CDR3 has 12 residues. V was clipped by 8 bases and J by 4 bases; unmatched bases: 4. Per the germline V gene, CDR1 is SEHNR and CDR2 is FQNEAQ (reference sequence).

The chain employs TRBV6-6 and TRBJ2-7; no clear D gene. V lost 2 bases, J lost 3 bases, and 11 bases lay in between. Germline V lookup: CDR1 MNHNY, CDR2 SVGAGI (reference sequence). The CDR3 consists of 14 residues. The CDR3 loop is CASSYLGVSYEQYF. CDR3 bases: TGTGCCAGCAGTTACCTTGGGGTTAGCTACGAGCAGTACTTC.

Only one count was recorded for this clonotype. This chain joins TRBV19 and TRBJ1-6; D not resolved. The CDR3 sequence is 16 residues long. V dropped 8 bases and J dropped 0 bases, with 14 bases sitting between them. Per germline, CDR1 LNHDA and CDR2 SQIVND (reference sequence). The CDR3 DNA sequence: TGTGCCAGTGGTGAGCGGACCTACTCCTATAATTCACCCCTCCACTTT. Its protein product is CASGERTYSYNSPLHF.

Concerning this clonotype itself: It may be a read error: a sequence one base away is much more abundant. The chain carries TRBV7-3 and TRBJ2-7; D is perhaps TRBD2 (7 bases). Per germline, CDR1 SGHTA and CDR2 FQGTGA. There are 14 residues in the CDR3. CDR3 DNA: TGTGCCAGCAGCTTTGGGGGGGCATCCTACGAGCAGTGCTTC. Its translation: CASSFGGASYEQCF.

The genes are TRBV20-1 and TRBJ1-6, with D unclear. The CDR3 covers 14 residues. V was pared by 2 bases and J by 16 bases, with 21 bases between. Germline V CDR1 and CDR2: DFQATT, SNEGSKA (reference sequence). The CDR3 DNA follows: TGCAGTGCTAGACTCGCTAGCGGGAGGGCCAAGCTCCACTTT. The encoded protein is CSARLASGRAKLHF.

This clonotype was counted many times. The rearrangement links TRBV9 to TRBJ2-7; D ambiguous. The CDR3 totals 13 residues. CDR1 is SGDLS and CDR2 is YYNGEE in the germline V gene. The V end lost 0 bases, the J end lost 2 bases, and 6 bases lay between the germline ends. The CDR3 coding sequence is TGTGCCAGCAGCGTAGACAACACCTACGAGCAGTACTTC. This gives the protein CASSVDNTYEQYF.

With respect to this clonotype: The conserved phenylalanine or tryptophan is not found at the CDR3 terminus, so this likely reflects a read error. No DNA is shown, since the ends of the CDR3 on it are uncertain; the CDR3 is the one TCRdb lists. The chain has TRBV29-1 and TRBJ1-5; the table's D call, TRBD1, has no DNA check behind it. Germline values: CDR1 SQVTM, CDR2 ANQGSEA. The length of the CDR3 is 8 amino acids, counting both ends. CDR3: CSAEGERL.

In the case of this clonotype: A single base separates this from a much larger clone, so it may be a read error. The chain has TRBV2 and TRBJ2-6, with a possible D match to TRBD1 (6 bases). Germline-derived CDR1 and CDR2 are SNHLY and FYNNEI. This CDR3 has 13 residues. Deletions cut 4 bases from V and 8 bases from J, with 9 bases between. The CDR3 region has the DNA TGTGCCAGCAGTGCAACAGGGCCCAACGTCCTGACTTTC. It codes for CASSATGPNVLTF.

The chain couples TRBV27 to TRBJ1-1, with D unresolved. The CDR3 contains 15 residues. Trimming stripped 1 base from V and 4 bases from J, with 13 bases between. Germline assignment: CDR1 MNHEY and CDR2 SMNVEV (reference sequence). CDR3 residues: CASSLWSTGRTEAFF. CDR3 bases: TGTGCCAGCAGTTTATGGAGCACGGGTCGCACTGAAGCTTTCTTT.

This clonotype showed up many times. CDR3 in amino acids: CASSVDGSTEAFF. The DNA for the CDR3 is TGTGCCAGCAGCGTAGATGGGTCCACTGAAGCTTTCTTT. The V gene is TRBV9, the J gene TRBJ1-1; D not certain. Germline V CDR1 and CDR2: SGDLS, YYNGEE. The V and J ends lost 0 bases and 4 bases respectively, with 7 bases between them. CDR3 length: 13 residues.

This clonotype was counted a single time. The chain combines TRBV7-2 with TRBJ2-3, with a weak D call TRBD2 (5 bases). Germline-derived CDR1 and CDR2 are SGHTA and FQGNSA. V was cut by 5 bases and J by 0 bases, with 12 bases left in between. The CDR3 has 15 residues. The CDR3 DNA is TGTGCCAGCAGCCACGGGGAAACTAGCACAGATACGCAGTATTTT. Translated: CASSHGETSTDTQYF.